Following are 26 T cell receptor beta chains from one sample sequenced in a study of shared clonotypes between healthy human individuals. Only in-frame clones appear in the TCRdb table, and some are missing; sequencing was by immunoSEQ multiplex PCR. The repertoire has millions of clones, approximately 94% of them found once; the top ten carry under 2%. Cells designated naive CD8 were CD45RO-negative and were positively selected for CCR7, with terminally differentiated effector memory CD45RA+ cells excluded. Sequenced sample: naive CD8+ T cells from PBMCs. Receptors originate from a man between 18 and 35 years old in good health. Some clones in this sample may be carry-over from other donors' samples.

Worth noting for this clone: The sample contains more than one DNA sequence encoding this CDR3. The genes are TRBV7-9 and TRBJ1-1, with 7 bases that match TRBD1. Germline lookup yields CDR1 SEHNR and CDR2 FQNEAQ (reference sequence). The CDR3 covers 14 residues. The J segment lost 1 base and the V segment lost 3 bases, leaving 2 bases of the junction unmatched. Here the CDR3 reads CASSLTGQNTEAFF. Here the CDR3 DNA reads TGTGCCAGCAGCTTGACAGGGCAGAACACTGAAGCTTTCTTT.

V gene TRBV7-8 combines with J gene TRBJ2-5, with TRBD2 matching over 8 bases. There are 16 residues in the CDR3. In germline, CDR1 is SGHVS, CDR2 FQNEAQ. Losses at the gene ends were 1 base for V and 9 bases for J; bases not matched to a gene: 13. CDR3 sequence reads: CASSLVGAGGTPAQYF. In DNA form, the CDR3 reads TGTGCCAGCAGCTTAGTCGGGGCGGGAGGAACGCCGGCCCAGTACTTC.

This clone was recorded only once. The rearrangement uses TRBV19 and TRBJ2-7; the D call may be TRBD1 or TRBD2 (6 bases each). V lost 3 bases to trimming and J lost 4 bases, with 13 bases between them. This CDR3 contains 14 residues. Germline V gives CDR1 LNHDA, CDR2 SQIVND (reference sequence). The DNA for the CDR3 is TGTGCCAGTAGTATTTACGGGGGCGGATACGAGCAGTACTTC. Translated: CASSIYGGGYEQYF. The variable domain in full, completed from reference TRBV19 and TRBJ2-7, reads DGGITQSPKYLFRKEGQNVTLSCEQNLNHDAMYWYRQDPGQGLRLIYYSQIVNDFQKGDIAEGYSVSREKKESFPLTVTSAQKNPTAFYLCASSIYGGGYEQYFGPGTRLTVT.

CDR3 DNA: TGTGCCAGCAGTTTCCCCGTAGGCGAGCAGTACTTC. This codes for CASSFPVGEQYF. The chain carries TRBV28 and TRBJ2-7; D is unresolved. Germline loops: CDR1 MDHEN, CDR2 SYDVKM. The ends were cut back, 3 bases at V and 6 bases at J, with 9 bases in the middle. The CDR3 totals 12 residues.

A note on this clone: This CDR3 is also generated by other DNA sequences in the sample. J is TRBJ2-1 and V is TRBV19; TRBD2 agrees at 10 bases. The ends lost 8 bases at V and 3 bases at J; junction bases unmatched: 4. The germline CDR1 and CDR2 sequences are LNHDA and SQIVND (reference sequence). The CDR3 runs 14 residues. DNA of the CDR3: TGTGCCAGTGCTCTAGCGGGGGTCTACAATGAGCAGTTCTTC. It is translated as CASALAGVYNEQFF.

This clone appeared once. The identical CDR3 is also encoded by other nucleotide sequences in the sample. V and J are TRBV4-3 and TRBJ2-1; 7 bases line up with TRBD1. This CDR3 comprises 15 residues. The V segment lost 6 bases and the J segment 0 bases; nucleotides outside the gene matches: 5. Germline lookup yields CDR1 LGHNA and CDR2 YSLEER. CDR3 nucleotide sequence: TGCGCCAGCAGTCAGGACAGGAGCTCCTACAATGAGCAGTTCTTC. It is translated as CASSQDRSSYNEQFF.

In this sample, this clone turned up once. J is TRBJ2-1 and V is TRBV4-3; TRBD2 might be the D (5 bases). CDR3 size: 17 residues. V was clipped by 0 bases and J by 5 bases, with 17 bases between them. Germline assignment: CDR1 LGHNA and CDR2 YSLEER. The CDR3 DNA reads TGCGCCAGCAGCCAAGAACCGGACTCCAAATTCGACAATGAGCAGTTCTTC. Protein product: CASSQEPDSKFDNEQFF.

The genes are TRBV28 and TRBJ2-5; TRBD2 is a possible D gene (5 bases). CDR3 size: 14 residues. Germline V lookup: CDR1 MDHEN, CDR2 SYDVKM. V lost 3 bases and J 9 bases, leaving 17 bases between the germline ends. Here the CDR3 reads CASSFAGAPTSQYF. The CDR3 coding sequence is TGTGCCAGCAGTTTCGCGGGCGCACCTACCTCCCAGTACTTC. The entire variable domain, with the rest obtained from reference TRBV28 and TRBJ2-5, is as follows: DVKVTQSSRYLVKRTGEKVFLECVQDMDHENMFWYRQDPGLGLRLIYFSYDVKMKEKGDIPEGYSVSREKKERFSLILESASTNQTSMYLCASSFAGAPTSQYFGPGTRLLVL.

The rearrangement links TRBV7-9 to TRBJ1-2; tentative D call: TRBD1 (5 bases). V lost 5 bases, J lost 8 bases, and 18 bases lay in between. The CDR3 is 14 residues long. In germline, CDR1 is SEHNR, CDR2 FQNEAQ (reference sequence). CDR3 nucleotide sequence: TGTGCCAGCAGCGCCGCTGGGACGGCGATGGGCTACACCTTC. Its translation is CASSAAGTAMGYTF.

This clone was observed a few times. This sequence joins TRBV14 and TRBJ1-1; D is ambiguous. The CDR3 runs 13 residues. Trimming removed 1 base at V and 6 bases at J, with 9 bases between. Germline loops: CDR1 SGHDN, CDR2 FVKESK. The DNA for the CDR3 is TGTGCCAGCAGCCAAGTAGCCGCGGCTGAAGCTTTCTTT. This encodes CASSQVAAAEAFF.

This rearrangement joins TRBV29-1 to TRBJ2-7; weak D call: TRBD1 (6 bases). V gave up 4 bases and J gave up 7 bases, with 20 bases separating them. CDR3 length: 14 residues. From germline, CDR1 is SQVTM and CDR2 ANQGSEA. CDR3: CSVVKLGAGREQYF. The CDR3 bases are TGCAGCGTTGTTAAACTGGGGGCCGGAAGGGAGCAGTACTTC.

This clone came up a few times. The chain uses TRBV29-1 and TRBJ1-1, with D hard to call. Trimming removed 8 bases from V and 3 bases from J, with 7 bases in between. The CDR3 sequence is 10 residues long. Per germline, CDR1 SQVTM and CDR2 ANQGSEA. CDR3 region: CSTMDTEAFF. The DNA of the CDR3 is TGCAGCACAATGGACACTGAAGCTTTCTTT. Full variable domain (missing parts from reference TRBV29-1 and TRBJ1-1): SAVISQKPSRDICQRGTSLTIQCQVDSQVTMMFWYRQQPGQSLTLIATANQGSEATYESGFVIDKFPISRPNLTFSTLTVSNMSPEDSSIYLCSTMDTEAFFGQGTRLTVV.

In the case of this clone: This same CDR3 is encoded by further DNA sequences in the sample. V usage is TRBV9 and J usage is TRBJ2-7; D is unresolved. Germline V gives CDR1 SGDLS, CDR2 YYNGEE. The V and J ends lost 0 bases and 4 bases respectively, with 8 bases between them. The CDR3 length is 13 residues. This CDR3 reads CASSVGGEYEQYF. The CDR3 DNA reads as TGTGCCAGCAGCGTAGGTGGGGAATACGAGCAGTACTTC.

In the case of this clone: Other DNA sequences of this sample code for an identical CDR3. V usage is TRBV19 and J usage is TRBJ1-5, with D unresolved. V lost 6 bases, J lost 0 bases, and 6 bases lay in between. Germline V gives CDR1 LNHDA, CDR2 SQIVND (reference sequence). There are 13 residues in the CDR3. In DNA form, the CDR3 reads TGTGCCAGTAGCACAGATAGCAATCAGCCCCAGCATTTT. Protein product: CASSTDSNQPQHF.

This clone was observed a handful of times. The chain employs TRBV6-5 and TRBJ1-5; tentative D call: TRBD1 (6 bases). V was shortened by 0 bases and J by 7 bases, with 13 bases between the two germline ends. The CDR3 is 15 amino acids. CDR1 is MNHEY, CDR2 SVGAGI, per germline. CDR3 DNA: TGTGCCAGCAGTTACTCGAGGGGGTCGGGGCAGCCCCAGCATTTT. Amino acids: CASSYSRGSGQPQHF.

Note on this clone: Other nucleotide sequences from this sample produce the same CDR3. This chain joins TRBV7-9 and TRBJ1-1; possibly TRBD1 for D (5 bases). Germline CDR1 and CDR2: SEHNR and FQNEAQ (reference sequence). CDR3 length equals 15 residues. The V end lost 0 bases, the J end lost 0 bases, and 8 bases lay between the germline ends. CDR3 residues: CASSLAGRVNTEAFF. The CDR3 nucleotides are TGTGCCAGCAGCTTAGCGGGCAGGGTGAACACTGAAGCTTTCTTT.

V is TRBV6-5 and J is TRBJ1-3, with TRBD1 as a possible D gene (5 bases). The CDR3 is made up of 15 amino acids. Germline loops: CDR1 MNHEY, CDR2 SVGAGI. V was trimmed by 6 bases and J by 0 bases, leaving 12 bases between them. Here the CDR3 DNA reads TGTGCCAGCAGCCCGGGACCCAACTCTGGAAACACCATATATTTT. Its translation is CASSPGPNSGNTIYF.

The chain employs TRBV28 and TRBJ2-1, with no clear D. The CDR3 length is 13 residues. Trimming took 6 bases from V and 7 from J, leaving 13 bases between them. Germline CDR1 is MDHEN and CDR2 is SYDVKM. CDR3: CASSLFSPNEQFF. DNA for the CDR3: TGTGCCAGCAGCCTATTCAGTCCTAATGAGCAGTTCTTC.

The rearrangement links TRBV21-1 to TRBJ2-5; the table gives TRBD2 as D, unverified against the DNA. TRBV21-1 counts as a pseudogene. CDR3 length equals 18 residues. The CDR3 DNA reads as TGTGCCAGCAGCAAAACGGGGGGCACTAGCGGTTACCAAGAGACCCAGTACTTC. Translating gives CASSKTGGTSGYQETQYF.

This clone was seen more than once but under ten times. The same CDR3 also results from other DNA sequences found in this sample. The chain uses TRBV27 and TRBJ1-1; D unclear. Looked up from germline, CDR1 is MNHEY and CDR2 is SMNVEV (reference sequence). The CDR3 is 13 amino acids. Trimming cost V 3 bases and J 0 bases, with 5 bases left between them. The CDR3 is CASSLRMNTEAFF. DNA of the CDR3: TGTGCCAGCAGTTTGCGAATGAACACTGAAGCTTTCTTT.

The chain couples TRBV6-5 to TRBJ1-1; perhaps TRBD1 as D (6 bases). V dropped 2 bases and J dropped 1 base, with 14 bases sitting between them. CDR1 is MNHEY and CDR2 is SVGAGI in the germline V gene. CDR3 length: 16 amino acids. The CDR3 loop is CASSYRRGQSNTEAFF. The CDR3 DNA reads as TGTGCCAGCAGTTACCGCCGGGGGCAGTCGAACACTGAAGCTTTCTTT.

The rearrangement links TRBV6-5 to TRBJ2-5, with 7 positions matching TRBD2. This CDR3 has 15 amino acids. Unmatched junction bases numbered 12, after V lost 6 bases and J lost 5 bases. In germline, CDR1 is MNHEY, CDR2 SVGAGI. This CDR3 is CASSSSGRAHETQYF. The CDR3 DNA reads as TGTGCCAGCAGCTCTTCGGGGAGGGCGCATGAGACCCAGTACTTC.

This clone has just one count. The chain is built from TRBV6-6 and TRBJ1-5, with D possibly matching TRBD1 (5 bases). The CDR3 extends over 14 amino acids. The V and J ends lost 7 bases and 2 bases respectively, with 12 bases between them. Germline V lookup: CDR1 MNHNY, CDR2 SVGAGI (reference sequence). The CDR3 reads CASKLRGGNQPQHF. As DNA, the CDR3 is TGTGCCAGCAAGTTACGGGGGGGCAATCAGCCCCAGCATTTT.

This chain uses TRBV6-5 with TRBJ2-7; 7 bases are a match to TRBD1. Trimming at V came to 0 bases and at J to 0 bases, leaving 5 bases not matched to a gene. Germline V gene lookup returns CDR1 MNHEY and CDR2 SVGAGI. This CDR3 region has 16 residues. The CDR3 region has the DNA TGTGCCAGCAGTTACTCGACAGGGTCAACCTCCTACGAGCAGTACTTC. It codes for CASSYSTGSTSYEQYF.

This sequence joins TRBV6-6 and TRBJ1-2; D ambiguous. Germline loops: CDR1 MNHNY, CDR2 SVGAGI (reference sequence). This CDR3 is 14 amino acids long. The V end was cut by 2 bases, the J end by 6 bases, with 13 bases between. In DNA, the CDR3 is TGTGCCAGCAGTTACGGCGGTACAAGCCATGGCTACACCTTC. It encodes CASSYGGTSHGYTF.

The CDR3 DNA reads TGTGCCAGCAGCTTAGACGGTGTTTGGCCGGCTGGCTACACCTTC. It translates to CASSLDGVWPAGYTF. The rearrangement uses TRBV7-2 and TRBJ1-2; unclear D gene. The CDR3 has 15 residues. V was shortened by 1 base and J by 7 bases, with 16 bases between the two germline ends. CDR1 and CDR2 from the germline V gene are SGHTA and FQGNSA.